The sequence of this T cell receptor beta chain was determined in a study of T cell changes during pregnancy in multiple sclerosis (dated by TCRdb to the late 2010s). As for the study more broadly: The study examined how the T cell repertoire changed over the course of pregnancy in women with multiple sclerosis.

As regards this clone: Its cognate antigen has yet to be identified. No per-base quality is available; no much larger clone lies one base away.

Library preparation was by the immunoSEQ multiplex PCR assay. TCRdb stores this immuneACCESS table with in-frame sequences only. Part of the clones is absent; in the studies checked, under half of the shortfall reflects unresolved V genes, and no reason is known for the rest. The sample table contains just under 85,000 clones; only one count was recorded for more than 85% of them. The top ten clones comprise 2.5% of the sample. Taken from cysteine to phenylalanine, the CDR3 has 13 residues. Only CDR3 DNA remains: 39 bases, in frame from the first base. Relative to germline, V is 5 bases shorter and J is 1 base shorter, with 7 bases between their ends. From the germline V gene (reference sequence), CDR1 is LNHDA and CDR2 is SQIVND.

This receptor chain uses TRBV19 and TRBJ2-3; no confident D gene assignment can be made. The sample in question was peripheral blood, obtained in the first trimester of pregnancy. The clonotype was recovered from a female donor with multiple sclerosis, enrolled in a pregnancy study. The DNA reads TGTGCCAGTAGTTCCCAGGGCACAGATACGCAGTATTTT. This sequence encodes CASSSQGTDTQYF. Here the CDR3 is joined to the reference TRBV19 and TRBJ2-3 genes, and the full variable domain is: DGGITQSPKYLFRKEGQNVTLSCEQNLNHDAMYWYRQDPGQGLRLIYYSQIVNDFQKGDIAEGYSVSREKKESFPLTVTSAQKNPTAFYLCASSSQGTDTQYFGPGTRLTVL.